This T cell receptor beta chain stems from a study of cytomegalovirus exposure and HLA in healthy donors. Study-wide findings and caveats: Reported findings show TCR beta sequences accurately forecast HLA-A and HLA-B alleles in most subjects.

A note on this clone: Its antigen is not identified.

V trimming: 6 bases; J trimming: 2 bases; junction bases outside the gene matches: 8. The germline gives CDR1 MNHNS, CDR2 SASEGT. CDR3 length equals 15 residues. The PCR ran on 60 Vbeta and 13 Jbeta primers. Original processing methods: Counted up in a later analysis, unique TCR beta chains came to approximately 83 million, with around 9.9 million shared. Libraries were prepared by immunoSEQ multiplex PCR; TCRdb keeps only in-frame clonotypes and omits some of them. That table gives V, J and clone size, and the DNA gave D and trimming. The sample has about 200,000 clones, 60% to 80% seen once; the top ten hold more than 1.5%.

This TCR came from a man aged 18 to 29 in good health and CMV-seronegative. The source material was PBMCs. The V call is TRBV6-1, the J call TRBJ1-1; 8 nucleotides agree with TRBD1. The CDR3 loop reads CASSDNRGYNTEAFF. The CDR3 DNA is TGTGCCAGCAGCGATAACAGGGGGTATAACACTGAAGCTTTCTTT.